These 32 T cell receptor beta chains originate from one sample sequenced in a study of identical twins. TCRdb reanalysed the 5' RACE reads using MiXCR and keeps one entry per CDR3 protein. The profile covers about 700,000 distinct CDR3 sequences, with roughly 6% appearing a single time and about 2% taken by the ten largest. The sequenced sample was naive T cells sorted from blood. The receptors derive from a young man in good health.

The chain combines TRBV18 with TRBJ2-7; D possibly corresponds to TRBD2 (6 bases). This CDR3 is built from 14 residues. The V gene lost 7 bases and the J gene lost 4 bases, with 17 bases spanning the gap. Germline V gives CDR1 KGHSH, CDR2 LQKENI. The CDR3: CASWGGEQAYEQYF. As DNA, the CDR3 is TGTGCCAGCTGGGGCGGGGAACAGGCTTACGAGCAGTACTTC.

This clonotype was recorded a few times. The chain couples TRBV12-3 or TRBV12-4 to TRBJ2-1; the D gene is possibly TRBD1 (5 bases). The CDR3 contains 15 residues. V lost 6 bases and J lost 4, with 16 bases in between. CDR3 sequence: CASSSNWTPYNEQFF. The CDR3, as DNA: TGTGCCAGCAGCTCTAACTGGACACCTTACAATGAGCAGTTCTTC.

This clonotype was observed many times. Written as DNA, the CDR3 is TGTGCCAGCAGGAGGGTCGGGGACCACAATGAGCAGTTCTTC. Its translation: CASRRVGDHNEQFF. The chain recombines TRBV7-9 with TRBJ2-1; D possibly matches TRBD1 or TRBD2 (5 bases each). V dropped 6 bases and J dropped 5 bases, with 14 bases sitting between them. CDR1 is SEHNR and CDR2 is FQNEAQ in the germline V gene (reference sequence). The CDR3 totals 14 residues.

The chain joins TRBV30 to TRBJ1-3, with 7 bases aligning to TRBD1. Losses at the gene ends were 5 bases for V and 0 bases for J; bases not matched to a gene: 1. CDR1 is GTSNPN and CDR2 is SVGIG in the germline V gene (reference sequence). The CDR3 is 13 amino acids. The CDR3 sequence: CAWDRDSGNTIYF. CDR3 sequence (DNA): TGTGCCTGGGACAGGGACTCTGGAAACACCATATATTTT.

The CDR3 loop is CASSTTSGRTYEQYV. CDR3 sequence (DNA): TGTGCCAGCAGCACGACTAGCGGGAGGACCTACGAGCAGTACGTC. The rearrangement uses TRBV7-9 and TRBJ2-7, with 13 nucleotides matching TRBD2. CDR3 length: 15 residues. V gave up 5 bases and J gave up 2 bases; unmatched junction bases: 3. Germline assignment: CDR1 SEHNR and CDR2 FQNEAQ (reference sequence).

This sequence joins TRBV6-1 and TRBJ2-4, with TRBD2 as a possible D gene (6 bases). The CDR3 is 18 residues long. The V and J ends lost 7 bases and 7 bases respectively, with 29 bases between them. Germline V gene lookup returns CDR1 MNHNS and CDR2 SASEGT. The CDR3, as DNA: TGTGCCAGCACCCCGCTCTGGCAGATGATAACGGCGGGGAACATTCAGTACTTC. Protein sequence: CASTPLWQMITAGNIQYF.

This clonotype came up many times. The gene calls are TRBV12-3 or TRBV12-4 and TRBJ1-2, with D possibly matching TRBD1 (5 bases). The CDR3 has 16 amino acids. V was clipped by 5 bases and J by 6 bases, with 22 bases between them. The CDR3 here is CASSKGRGKISHGYTF. DNA of the CDR3: TGTGCCAGCAGTAAAGGGCGGGGGAAAATAAGCCATGGCTACACCTTC.

This clonotype occurred a few times. The chain carries TRBV7-9 and TRBJ2-1; unclear D gene. Trimming shortened V by 5 bases and J by 5 bases, and 13 bases separated the two germline ends. The length of the CDR3 is 14 residues. Germline-derived CDR1 and CDR2 are SEHNR and FQNEAQ (reference sequence). The CDR3 DNA follows: TGTGCCAGCAGCATAAACGACCGACACAATGAGCAGTTCTTC. This gives the protein CASSINDRHNEQFF.

This clonotype occurred many times. CDR3 amino acids: CSDRGWSVNEQFF. In DNA form, the CDR3 reads TGCAGCGACCGGGGGTGGTCGGTCAATGAGCAGTTCTTC. This chain connects TRBV29-1 to TRBJ2-1; a weak D match, TRBD2 (6 bases). The V gene lost 7 bases and the J gene lost 6 bases, with 16 bases spanning the gap. The CDR3 loop spans 13 amino acids. Germline CDR1 reads SQVTM; CDR2 reads ANQGSEA.

This clonotype was observed a few times. The chain links TRBV15 to TRBJ2-7; D call uncertain. There are 15 residues in the CDR3. V shed 1 base and J shed 0 bases, with 10 bases lying between them. CDR1 and CDR2 from the germline V gene are LNHNV and YYDKDF (reference sequence). CDR3 nucleotide sequence: TGTGCCACCAGCAGAGTGGGCTCAAACTCCTACGAGCAGTACTTC. Protein: CATSRVGSNSYEQYF.

On this clonotype itself: It is unclear where the CDR3 begins or ends on the DNA, so no DNA is shown, and the CDR3 is as TCRdb lists it. The rearrangement joins TRBV21-1 to TRBJ2-1; TRBD2, as called in the table, went unchecked against the DNA. TRBV21-1 is a pseudogene. The length of the CDR3 is 17 amino acids, counting both ends. This chain's CDR3 is CASSKVGAGAPGDEQFF.

In this sample, this clonotype turned up a few times. The chain joins TRBV6-2 or TRBV6-3 to TRBJ2-3, with 10 bases matching TRBD2. CDR3 size: 13 residues. CDR1 is MNHEY, CDR2 SVGEGT, per germline. The junction had 4 bases not matched to a gene; V was cut back by 6 bases and J by 7 bases. CDR3 coding DNA: TGTGCCAGCAGGGGACTAGCGACAAATACGCAGTATTTT. It translates to CASRGLATNTQYF.

The rearrangement links TRBV3-1 to TRBJ2-3; 12 bases map to TRBD2. The V gene's germline CDR1 is LGHDT and CDR2 YNNKEL (reference sequence). CDR3 size: 17 residues. J was trimmed by 5 bases and V by 4 bases; bases with no gene match: 10. CDR3 loop: CASSRPRTSGNGDTQYF. The CDR3 DNA sequence: TGTGCCAGCAGCCGACCCCGGACTAGCGGGAATGGAGATACGCAGTATTTT.

The table lists this clonotype with many counts. The gene calls are TRBV4-3 and TRBJ1-1, with D possibly TRBD1 on 5 matching bases. Per germline, CDR1 LGHNA and CDR2 YSLEER. The ends were cut back, 1 base at V and 1 base at J, with 7 bases in the middle. The CDR3 has 14 amino acids. The CDR3 DNA follows: TGCGCCAGCAGCCAAGGACAGTCGAACACTGAAGCTTTCTTT. Amino acids: CASSQGQSNTEAFF.

In this sample, this clonotype turned up many times. V and J are TRBV27 and TRBJ1-2, with TRBD1 matching 7 bases. The CDR3 covers 17 residues. Per the germline V gene, CDR1 is MNHEY and CDR2 is SMNVEV (reference sequence). The ends lost 0 bases at V and 4 bases at J; junction bases unmatched: 11. The CDR3 loop is CASSLSGGAFAPYGYTF. CDR3 bases: TGTGCCAGCAGTTTATCAGGGGGCGCATTTGCACCCTATGGCTACACCTTC.

V and J are TRBV2 and TRBJ2-1, with 9 positions matching TRBD2. CDR1 is SNHLY, CDR2 FYNNEI, per germline. The V gene end was trimmed by 9 bases and the J gene end by 8 bases; junction bases not matched to a gene: 14. This CDR3 has 15 amino acids. As DNA, the CDR3 is TGTGCCAGTGGAGAGGGTAGCGGGAGAATGTATGAGCAGTTCTTC. This translates into CASGEGSGRMYEQFF. Complete variable domain (other parts from reference TRBV2 and TRBJ2-1): EPEVTQTPSHQVTQMGQEVILRCVPISNHLYFYWYRQILGQKVEFLVSFYNNEISEKSEIFDDQFSVERPDGSNFTLKIRSTKLEDSAMYFCASGEGSGRMYEQFFGPGTRLTVL.

This clonotype was observed a handful of times. The chain joins TRBV20-1 to TRBJ2-4, with D uncertain. CDR1 DFQATT and CDR2 SNEGSKA come from the germline V gene (reference sequence). This CDR3 has 14 amino acids. V lost 0 bases to trimming and J lost 1 base, with 7 bases between them. Here the CDR3 reads CSAREQTAKNIQYF. Here the CDR3 DNA reads TGCAGTGCTAGAGAACAGACGGCCAAAAACATTCAGTACTTC.

In its sample, this clonotype was seen a few times. This chain joins TRBV19 and TRBJ2-1, with D uncertain. V was pared by 0 bases and J by 8 bases, with 2 bases between. CDR3 length equals 11 residues. Germline CDR1 LNHDA, CDR2 SQIVND (reference sequence). CDR3 loop: CASSIDHEQFF. The DNA of the CDR3 is TGTGCCAGTAGTATAGACCATGAGCAGTTCTTC.

This clonotype was picked up a small number of times. The rearrangement links TRBV29-1 to TRBJ2-4; tentative D call: TRBD2 (6 bases). The CDR3 has 12 residues. The germline gives CDR1 SQVTM, CDR2 ANQGSEA. The V gene lost 3 bases and the J gene lost 5 bases, with 8 bases spanning the gap. The CDR3 DNA follows: TGCAGCGTTGACCCGGGGGAAAACATTCAGTACTTC. As protein: CSVDPGENIQYF.

This clonotype was recorded many times. The chain couples TRBV6-5 to TRBJ2-5; a weak D match, TRBD1 (5 bases). Trimming shortened V by 0 bases and J by 2 bases, and 16 bases separated the two germline ends. From germline, CDR1 is MNHEY and CDR2 SVGAGI. The CDR3 contains 17 residues. The CDR3 sequence is CASSYSISDGQQETQYF. DNA of the CDR3: TGTGCCAGCAGTTACTCGATCTCGGACGGACAACAAGAGACCCAGTACTTC.

There are many counts of this clonotype. V gene TRBV24-1 combines with J gene TRBJ2-1; D is undetermined. This CDR3 region has 17 residues. Germline CDR1 and CDR2: KGHDR and SFDVKD. Trimming pared 0 bases from V and 10 bases from J, leaving 21 bases between. CDR3 in amino acids: CATSDLQNPQSWGEQFF. For the CDR3, the DNA is TGTGCCACCAGTGATTTGCAGAATCCCCAAAGTTGGGGAGAGCAGTTCTTC.

This clonotype has just a few counts. The chain joins TRBV29-1 to TRBJ1-1; perhaps TRBD1 as D (5 bases). V was clipped by 1 base and J by 0 bases, with 18 bases between them. The germline CDR1 and CDR2 sequences are SQVTM and ANQGSEA. This CDR3 contains 17 residues. This chain's CDR3 is CSVEGGGTPPLNTEAFF. CDR3 sequence (DNA): TGCAGCGTTGAAGGGGGCGGGACGCCTCCCCTGAACACTGAAGCTTTCTTT.

This clonotype was seen more than once but under ten times. This chain uses TRBV7-9 with TRBJ1-2, with D unresolved. The CDR3 loop spans 14 amino acids. Deletions cut 1 base from V and 5 bases from J, with 11 bases between. The germline V gene has CDR1 SEHNR and CDR2 FQNEAQ (reference sequence). CDR3 nucleotide sequence: TGTGCCAGCAGCTTAGATGCTGGGGAATATGGCTACACCTTC. This sequence encodes CASSLDAGEYGYTF.

This clonotype showed up many times. V is TRBV15 and J is TRBJ2-2; 8 nucleotides line up with TRBD2. The CDR3 loop spans 15 amino acids. CDR1 and CDR2 (germline): LNHNV, YYDKDF (reference sequence). Trimming removed 0 bases from V and 6 bases from J; junction bases left unmatched: 3. CDR3 in amino acids: CATSREGLGAGELFF. The DNA of the CDR3 is TGTGCCACCAGCAGAGAGGGACTAGGTGCCGGGGAGCTGTTTTTT.

The rearrangement joins TRBV14 to TRBJ1-5; the D gene is possibly TRBD1 (6 bases). The CDR3 sequence is 16 residues long. The germline CDR1 and CDR2 sequences are SGHDN and FVKESK. The germline V and J ends were trimmed by 2 bases and 2 bases, with 13 bases remaining between them. CDR3 sequence (DNA): TGTGCCAGCAGCCAATGGGACATTATGGGCAATCAGCCCCAGCATTTT. Translation gives CASSQWDIMGNQPQHF.

The rearrangement links TRBV6-5 to TRBJ1-3; D uncertain. The V gene's germline CDR1 is MNHEY and CDR2 SVGAGI. Deletions cut 1 base from V and 1 base from J, with 14 bases between. CDR3 size: 17 residues. DNA of the CDR3: TGTGCCAGCAGTTACTTGGGCAGAGGAAAATCTGGAAACACCATATATTTT. Translated: CASSYLGRGKSGNTIYF.

This clonotype was observed many times. The chain links TRBV12-3 or TRBV12-4 to TRBJ2-7; D gene ambiguous. The CDR3 length is 15 residues. V lost 5 bases to trimming and J lost 1 base, with 15 bases between them. DNA for the CDR3: TGTGCCAGCAGTCTCGGAGACGTCGGTTCCTACGAGCAGTACGTC. The encoded protein is CASSLGDVGSYEQYV.

This clonotype was observed a handful of times. The chain carries TRBV5-1 and TRBJ1-1, with TRBD1 as a possible D gene (6 bases). Germline V lookup: CDR1 SGHRS, CDR2 YFSETQ. The CDR3 runs 13 residues. V was cut by 5 bases and J by 5 bases, with 13 bases left in between. The CDR3 bases are TGCGCCAGCAGAGACGTAGGGGGGACTGAAGCTTTCTTT. Protein: CASRDVGGTEAFF.

This clonotype has at least ten counts. The V gene is TRBV4-3, the J gene TRBJ1-1; D unclear. Germline V gives CDR1 LGHNA, CDR2 YSLEER. This CDR3 spans 13 amino acids. With 0 bases removed from V and 5 bases from J, the gap between germline ends came to 7 bases. Written as DNA, the CDR3 is TGCGCCAGCAGCCAAGACCTTGGGACTGAAGCTTTCTTT. It translates to CASSQDLGTEAFF.

This clonotype was counted a few times. An end of the junction differs from the germline gene, which may be a read error. The chain employs TRBV20-1 and TRBJ2-3; TRBD1 or TRBD2 may be the D gene (5 bases each). The CDR3 has 15 amino acids. The V gene's germline CDR1 is DFQATT and CDR2 SNEGSKA (reference sequence). CDR3 sequence: CSAREGGVGQDTQYF. The CDR3 coding sequence is TGCAGTGCTCGAGAGGGTGGGGTAGGACAAGATACGCAGTATTTT.

This clonotype was seen a handful of times. This chain links TRBV5-1 with TRBJ1-2; no firm D call. This CDR3 contains 12 residues. Germline CDR1 reads SGHRS; CDR2 reads YFSETQ. V was trimmed by 5 bases and J by 4 bases, leaving 9 bases between them. CDR3 protein: CASRGPGYGYTF. The CDR3 DNA follows: TGCGCCAGCAGGGGTCCGGGCTATGGCTACACCTTC.

This clonotype was detected many times. The rearrangement joins TRBV24-1 to TRBJ2-3; 8 nucleotides agree with TRBD2. The CDR3 totals 16 residues. Germline V gene lookup returns CDR1 KGHDR and CDR2 SFDVKD. Losses at the gene ends were 10 bases for V and 7 bases for J; bases not matched to a gene: 18. CDR3 sequence: CATQTTGSGSTHTQYF. The CDR3 nucleotides read TGTGCCACGCAAACAACCGGCAGCGGGAGTACCCATACGCAGTATTTT.